This TCR beta chain was documented in a study of cytotoxic CD8 clonotypes in ibrutinib-treated CLL. Study details: Patients: some 11 relapsed/refractory, roughly 15 treatment-naive, fewer than 18 IGHV unmutated.

Regarding the study as a whole: Clonality, elevated at ibrutinib response, dropped back toward baseline at progression. Baseline clonality, higher than in age-matched healthy donors, tracked circulating CD8+ T-cell counts.

Deep sequencing aimed at 1 in 200,000 to 1 in 1 million T cells' resolution. Assay used: immunoSEQ multiplex PCR; TCRdb lists only in-frame clones, some missing. The sample holds roughly 250,000 clones; under 75% are singletons and the top ten take roughly 14%. As regards this clone: Its specificity is unknown.

V dropped 4 bases and J dropped 3 bases, with 16 bases sitting between them. The length of the CDR3 is 16 residues. Germline-derived CDR1 and CDR2 are SQVTM and ANQGSEA. The source material was PBMCs, sampled after 24 months of ibrutinib treatment. This clonotype was sampled from a human donor with chronic lymphocytic leukemia. The chain couples TRBV29-1 to TRBJ2-6, with D possibly being TRBD1 (6 bases). The CDR3 sequence: CSVGSRGVYGANVLTF. Written as DNA, the CDR3 is TGCAGCGTTGGGTCCAGGGGCGTTTATGGGGCCAACGTCCTGACTTTC.